The 4 T cell receptor beta chains below come from one sample, sequenced in a study of control samples from healthy donors and cancer patients. This table comes from immunoSEQ multiplex PCR, and its TCRdb copy is limited to in-frame clones, with some not included. This table holds about 92,000 clones, 82% found once. The sample consisted of blood. The receptors stem from a woman aged 55-75 years in good health.

J is TRBJ1-2 and V is TRBV27; 7 nucleotides agree with TRBD1. V gave up 0 bases and J gave up 5 bases; unmatched junction bases: 3. The CDR3 loop spans 14 amino acids. CDR1 MNHEY and CDR2 SMNVEV come from the germline V gene (reference sequence). The CDR3 region has the DNA TGTGCCAGCAGTTTATCACAGGGGCGGTATGGCTACACCTTC. Protein sequence: CASSLSQGRYGYTF.

This chain links TRBV18 with TRBJ1-1, with 7 nucleotides matching TRBD1. CDR1 is KGHSH, CDR2 LQKENI, per germline. V dropped 5 bases and J dropped 5; count of bases not matched to a gene: 8. The CDR3 sequence is 14 residues long. The chain's CDR3 is CASSATPGGTEAFF. The CDR3 nucleotides read TGTGCCAGCTCAGCCACCCCAGGGGGTACTGAAGCTTTCTTT.

This clone was counted only a few times. This chain joins TRBV5-1 and TRBJ2-7, with 7 nucleotides matching TRBD2. CDR1 SGHRS and CDR2 YFSETQ come from the germline V gene. This CDR3 is built from 13 residues. V shed 7 bases, J shed 2 bases, and the junction held 6 bases outside the gene matches. The CDR3 region is CASRTSAPYEQYF. The CDR3 bases are TGCGCCAGCCGAACTAGCGCACCCTACGAGCAGTACTTC.

This clone appeared a single time. CDR3 nucleotide sequence: TGTGCCAGCGGACCGGGGGTAGGGCGTGGCTACACCTTC. Translated: CASGPGVGRGYTF. V is TRBV28 and J is TRBJ1-2; the D gene is possibly TRBD1 (5 bases). V lost 8 bases, J lost 7 bases, and 17 bases lay in between. Germline V gene sequence: CDR1 MDHEN, CDR2 SYDVKM. The CDR3 sequence is 13 residues long.